This T cell receptor beta chain was observed in a study of shared clonotypes between healthy human individuals. Study-level information: Donors had three CD4 naive, three CD4 memory, two CD8 naive and one CD8 memory plate apiece. Study-wide points: Sample collection involved blood only; tissue repertoires are likely different.

Assay used: immunoSEQ multiplex PCR; TCRdb lists only in-frame clones, some missing. The table has some 2 million clones, about 95% seen once. CD45RO-negative, CCR7-positively selected cells formed the naive CD8 fraction, excluding terminally differentiated effector memory CD45RA+ cells. As regards this clone: The antigen is undetermined.

CDR1 is SGHVS and CDR2 is FQNEAQ in the germline V gene. CDR3 length equals 13 residues. The V segment lost 2 bases and the J segment 5 bases; nucleotides outside the gene matches: 3. Sequencing was done on a sample of naive CD8+ T cells sorted from blood. The chain couples TRBV7-8 to TRBJ2-7; TRBD1 aligns across 7 bases. The origin of this receptor is a man aged 18 to 29 in good health. CDR3 DNA: TGTGCCAGCAGCTTACTAGGGGGCGACGAGCAGTACTTC. Amino acids: CASSLLGGDEQYF.